Below, 28 T cell receptor beta chains from the same sample are listed, as sequenced in a study of naive and memory T cell subsets. The sample's treatment: skin biopsy from PPD injection site in Mantoux-positive individual. An oligonucleotide containing a UMI was ligated to the 3' end of TCR cDNA. The SP2 primer and nested alpha and beta constant region primers amplified ligated cDNA in four rounds. TCRdb itself ran the UMI-ligation and nested PCR reads through MiXCR, one entry per CDR3 protein. The sample lists 37,000 or so distinct CDR3 sequences, approximately 11% occurring once. The sequencing here drew on skin, taken from a tuberculin skin test site. The receptors stem from an adult in good health.

This clonotype has ten or more counts. The genes are TRBV21-1 and TRBJ2-7; TRBD2, the table's D call, was not compared with the DNA. TRBV21-1 is recorded as a pseudogene. The CDR3 is 20 amino acids. CDR3 DNA sequence: TGTGCCAGCAGCAGACCGCCCGGGACTAGCCATACCAGGGTCGGCTACGAGCAGTACTTC. The encoded protein is CASSRPPGTSHTRVGYEQYF.

This clonotype was seen at least ten times. The chain combines TRBV10-3 with TRBJ2-3; 14 bases fit TRBD2. Trimming removed 3 bases from V and 2 bases from J; junction bases left unmatched: 10. Germline lookup yields CDR1 ENHRY and CDR2 SYGVKD. The CDR3 has 19 residues. The CDR3 DNA follows: TGTGCCATCAGTGATTATCCCGGACTAGCGGGAGGCCCCACAGATACGCAGTATTTT. Its protein is CAISDYPGLAGGPTDTQYF.

This clonotype was detected many times. The chain joins TRBV6-5 to TRBJ2-7; D may correspond to TRBD1 or TRBD2 (5 bases each). V lost 3 bases and J 0 bases, leaving 15 bases between the germline ends. This CDR3 is 16 amino acids long. Germline CDR1 and CDR2: MNHEY and SVGAGI. CDR3 sequence reads: CASSYSPGPSSYEQYF. CDR3 coding DNA: TGTGCCAGCAGTTATTCCCCGGGACCGAGCTCCTACGAGCAGTACTTC.

This clonotype was seen a few times. The V and J genes are TRBV5-1 and TRBJ2-2; maybe TRBD1 (6 bases). V lost 7 bases and J 6 bases, leaving 25 bases between the germline ends. Germline CDR1 and CDR2: SGHRS and YFSETQ. There are 17 residues in the CDR3. The CDR3: CASSLLMDSYIPGELFF. As DNA, the CDR3 is TGCGCCAGCTCATTACTTATGGACAGTTATATCCCCGGGGAGCTGTTTTTT.

The chain links TRBV15 to TRBJ2-7; maybe TRBD2 (5 bases). V gave up 5 bases and J gave up 6 bases, with 23 bases separating them. This CDR3 region has 16 residues. Germline assignment: CDR1 LNHNV and CDR2 YYDKDF (reference sequence). CDR3 sequence: CATSPGSSSCAFEQYF. In DNA, the CDR3 is TGTGCCACCAGCCCGGGGTCCTCCTCCTGTGCCTTCGAGCAGTACTTC.

The chain uses TRBV6-2 or TRBV6-3 and TRBJ2-6; D remains unclear. The length of the CDR3 is 14 residues. V dropped 2 bases and J dropped 0 bases, with 2 bases sitting between them. Germline V gene sequence: CDR1 MNHEY, CDR2 SVGEGT. In DNA, the CDR3 is TGTGCCAGCAGTTACGGCTCTGGGGCCAACGTCCTGACTTTC. Protein: CASSYGSGANVLTF.

The gene calls are TRBV28 and TRBJ2-7; no definite D call. This CDR3 region has 14 residues. V lost 4 bases and J 5 bases, leaving 15 bases between the germline ends. Germline lookup yields CDR1 MDHEN and CDR2 SYDVKM. CDR3 region: CASSSHQRPDEQYF. CDR3 coding DNA: TGTGCCAGCAGTTCCCACCAACGCCCAGACGAGCAGTACTTC.

This clonotype was counted ten times or more. V gene TRBV5-1 combines with J gene TRBJ2-2; D is possibly TRBD1 (6 bases). The V end lost 0 bases, the J end lost 3 bases, and 12 bases lay between the germline ends. Germline values: CDR1 SGHRS, CDR2 YFSETQ. The CDR3 is 16 amino acids. This chain's CDR3 is CASSLVEQGHTGELFF. Here the CDR3 DNA reads TGCGCCAGCAGCTTGGTCGAACAGGGTCACACCGGGGAGCTGTTTTTT.

V and J are TRBV19 and TRBJ2-1; D not certain. The CDR3 has 11 amino acids. CDR1 and CDR2 (germline): LNHDA, SQIVND (reference sequence). V shed 6 bases and J shed 5 bases, with 5 bases lying between them. The CDR3 spells CASRSNNEQFF. Here the CDR3 DNA reads TGTGCCAGTAGATCAAACAATGAGCAGTTCTTC.

In this sample, this clonotype turned up a few times. This sequence joins TRBV28 and TRBJ2-6; D gene uncertain. V lost 5 bases to trimming and J lost 1 base, with 9 bases between them. The CDR3 covers 15 residues. Germline lookup yields CDR1 MDHEN and CDR2 SYDVKM. CDR3 coding DNA: TGTGCCAGCAGTCCCCCGGGTTCTGGGGCCAACGTCCTGACTTTC. This codes for CASSPPGSGANVLTF.

This clonotype has at least ten counts. V gene TRBV11-3 combines with J gene TRBJ2-1, with TRBD2 matching 8 bases. The ends lost 3 bases at V and 1 base at J; junction bases unmatched: 5. Germline V gene data show CDR1 as SGHNT and CDR2 as YENEEA. The CDR3 extends over 16 amino acids. As DNA, the CDR3 is TGTGCCAGCAGCTTGCGGAGCGGGAGATCCTACAATGAGCAGTTCTTC. Translation gives CASSLRSGRSYNEQFF.

The rearrangement uses TRBV12-3 or TRBV12-4 and TRBJ2-3; no clear D gene. Trimming stripped 6 bases from V and 2 bases from J, with 9 bases between. The CDR3 runs 13 residues. The CDR3 DNA reads TGTGCCAGCAGCAATTCATACACAGATACGCAGTATTTT. Amino acids: CASSNSYTDTQYF.

This clonotype showed up many times. This chain connects TRBV12-3 or TRBV12-4 to TRBJ2-7; 7 nucleotides align to TRBD1. The ends lost 5 bases at V and 9 bases at J; junction bases unmatched: 13. The CDR3 loop spans 14 amino acids. CDR3: CASSKPDRVGWQYF. DNA for the CDR3: TGTGCCAGCAGTAAACCAGACAGGGTCGGTTGGCAGTACTTC.

This clonotype was seen many times. J is TRBJ1-5 and V is TRBV2, with D possibly being TRBD1 (6 bases). Trimming left V 6 bases short and J 0 bases short, with 12 bases between. CDR3 length: 15 amino acids. Germline values: CDR1 SNHLY, CDR2 FYNNEI. CDR3 loop: CASRLQGHSNQPQHF. CDR3 DNA sequence: TGTGCCAGCAGACTACAGGGACATAGCAATCAGCCCCAGCATTTT.

The chain joins TRBV3-1 to TRBJ1-5; D is perhaps TRBD1 (6 bases). This CDR3 is 19 amino acids long. The V end was cut by 0 bases, the J end by 6 bases, with 24 bases between. Germline CDR1 LGHDT, CDR2 YNNKEL (reference sequence). In nucleotides, the CDR3 is TGTGCCAGCAGCCAAGAAGGATCGGGGGGCGCAGGGCCGAGTCAGCCCCAGCATTTT. Amino acids: CASSQEGSGGAGPSQPQHF.

This clonotype was counted ten times or more. This chain links TRBV5-6 with TRBJ2-7; D possibly corresponds to TRBD1 (6 bases). Trimming took off 1 base at V and 1 base at J, with 12 bases between the two ends. Germline V gives CDR1 SGHDT, CDR2 YYEEEE. The length of the CDR3 is 15 residues. CDR3 amino acids: CASSLQGPRSYEQYF. The CDR3 nucleotides read TGTGCCAGCAGCTTGCAGGGGCCGCGATCCTACGAGCAGTACTTC.

This clonotype was observed a few times. The chain joins TRBV6-5 to TRBJ1-2; the D is unclear. Trimming stripped 7 bases from V and 8 bases from J, with 26 bases between. The CDR3 has 16 amino acids. CDR1 MNHEY and CDR2 SVGAGI come from the germline V gene. Here the CDR3 reads CASTSLYRDALGGYTF. CDR3 bases: TGTGCCAGCACCTCATTATACAGAGACGCGCTGGGGGGCTACACCTTC.

The chain combines TRBV12-3 or TRBV12-4 with TRBJ1-6; D gene ambiguous. The ends were cut back, 6 bases at V and 6 bases at J, with 12 bases in the middle. This CDR3 has 14 residues. This chain's CDR3 is CASSWITVNSPLHF. CDR3 bases: TGTGCCAGCAGCTGGATCACGGTTAATTCACCCCTCCACTTT.

This clonotype appeared many times. The CDR3 spells CSARDARGRSNTQYF. CDR3 nucleotide sequence: TGCAGTGCTAGAGATGCCAGGGGGCGATCGAATACGCAGTATTTT. The chain couples TRBV20-1 to TRBJ2-3, with 8 bases that match TRBD1. The J segment lost 7 bases and the V segment lost 0 bases, leaving 9 bases of the junction unmatched. In germline, CDR1 is DFQATT, CDR2 SNEGSKA (reference sequence). The CDR3 totals 15 residues.

This clonotype occurred a few times. The chain recombines TRBV3-1 with TRBJ2-1, with 7 bases identical to TRBD2. Germline assignment: CDR1 LGHDT and CDR2 YNNKEL (reference sequence). Trimming removed 0 bases from V and 7 bases from J; junction bases left unmatched: 12. The CDR3 has 17 amino acids. The CDR3 DNA reads as TGTGCCAGCAGCCAAGACCACGGGGGAGGGCCTGAGAATGAGCAGTTCTTC. Translation gives CASSQDHGGGPENEQFF.

On this clonotype: This sequence may be a read error, since a much larger clone differs from it by one base. The chain recombines TRBV24-1 with TRBJ2-1; D remains unclear. The CDR3 loop spans 13 amino acids. Trimming took off 7 bases at V and 8 bases at J, with 14 bases between the two ends. The germline V gene has CDR1 KGHDR and CDR2 SFDVKD. For the CDR3, the DNA is TGTGCCACCAGCGACCACTGTGGGGATGAGCAGTTCTTC. Its protein product is CATSDHCGDEQFF.

The CDR3 here is CSADSGGSNYGYTF. CDR3 sequence (DNA): TGCAGTGCCGACTCAGGGGGATCGAACTATGGCTACACCTTC. The chain has TRBV20-1 and TRBJ1-2; 7 nucleotides line up with TRBD1. Germline lookup yields CDR1 DFQATT and CDR2 SNEGSKA (reference sequence). The trim removed 6 bases at V and 2 bases at J, leaving 9 bases unmatched. This CDR3 region has 14 residues.

At least ten counts were recorded for this clonotype. This chain uses TRBV6-5 with TRBJ2-3, with TRBD1 matching 7 bases. In germline, CDR1 is MNHEY, CDR2 SVGAGI. The trim removed 2 bases at V and 4 bases at J, leaving 6 bases unmatched. The CDR3 runs 15 residues. As DNA, the CDR3 is TGTGCCAGCAGTTACGGGCAGGGGGTAGCAGATACGCAGTATTTT. This encodes CASSYGQGVADTQYF.

Ten or more counts support this clonotype. Since a much larger clone is just one base distant, this may be a read error. The CDR3 is CASSFSGTGIDGDTF. DNA of the CDR3: TGTGCCAGCAGCTTTTCCGGGACAGGGATCGATGGCGACACCTTC. V usage is TRBV7-9 and J usage is TRBJ1-2; TRBD1 matches at 9 bases. Germline CDR1 is SEHNR and CDR2 is FQNEAQ (reference sequence). CDR3 length equals 15 residues. The full variable domain, in which reference TRBV7-9 and TRBJ1-2 provide the parts outside the CDR3, is DTGVSQNPRHKITKRGQNVTFRCDPISEHNRLYWYRQTLGQGPEFLTYFQNEAQLEKSRLLSDRFSAERPKGSFSTLEIQRTEQGDSAMYLCASSFSGTGIDGDTFGSGTRLTVV.

The J gene is TRBJ1-1, the V gene TRBV2; D is possibly TRBD1 (5 bases). CDR3 length: 13 residues. Germline V gene sequence: CDR1 SNHLY, CDR2 FYNNEI. Between the trimmed V and J ends, which lost 2 bases and 5 bases, there was a span of 9 bases. CDR3 residues: CASSEIGATEAFF. DNA of the CDR3: TGTGCCAGCAGTGAAATAGGGGCGACTGAAGCTTTCTTT.

This clonotype was seen ten or more times. The chain is built from TRBV7-8 and TRBJ2-1; the match to TRBD2 covers 10 bases. Germline loops: CDR1 SGHVS, CDR2 FQNEAQ. This CDR3 region has 16 residues. The ends lost 2 bases at V and 7 bases at J; junction bases unmatched: 8. The CDR3 DNA is TGTGCCAGCAGCTTAAGGGTTCTAGCGGGAGTAAATGAGCAGTTCTTC. Its protein product is CASSLRVLAGVNEQFF.

This clonotype turned up a few times. The chain carries TRBV5-1 and TRBJ2-2, with D perhaps TRBD1 (7 bases). V lost 0 bases to trimming and J lost 2 bases, with 20 bases between them. CDR3 length: 19 amino acids. The germline V gene has CDR1 SGHRS and CDR2 YFSETQ. CDR3 in amino acids: CASSLVDPAGQPNTGELFF. CDR3 DNA sequence: TGCGCCAGCAGCTTGGTAGACCCGGCGGGACAGCCTAACACCGGGGAGCTGTTTTTT. The variable domain in full, completed from reference TRBV5-1 and TRBJ2-2, reads KAGVTQTPRYLIKTRGQQVTLSCSPISGHRSVSWYQQTPGQGLQFLFEYFSETQRNKGNFPGRFSGRQFSNSRSEMNVSTLELGDSALYLCASSLVDPAGQPNTGELFFGEGSRLTVL.

This clonotype was observed many times. The chain employs TRBV28 and TRBJ2-5; D is possibly TRBD1 or TRBD2 (5 bases each). This CDR3 has 12 residues. The V and J ends lost 6 bases and 4 bases respectively, with 9 bases between them. CDR1 and CDR2 (germline): MDHEN, SYDVKM. CDR3 nucleotide sequence: TGTGCCAGCAGAGGGGACGGAGAGACCCAGTACTTC. This codes for CASRGDGETQYF.